This T cell receptor (beta chain) is drawn from a study of early T cells in non-severe SARS-CoV-2 infection. The overall study: The sequenced material was bulk RNA from unsorted whole blood, and its chains were unpaired.

Study-level findings and limits: Anti-spike CD8 specificities were favored by VDJdb matching, whose results missed private and CD4 specificities.

As concerns this clonotype: What it recognizes is unknown.

In germline, CDR1 is PRHDT, CDR2 FYEKMQ (reference sequence). V lost 5 bases and J lost 1, with 5 bases in between. The CDR3 is 12 amino acids. Individually, cDNA molecules had unique molecular identifiers attached to them. TCRdb re-analysed the 5' RACE reads in MiXCR, keeping a single row per CDR3 protein. This sample carries about 92,000 distinct CDR3 sequences, around 16% of them seen once, and the ten largest clones take over 0.95%. Sequencing used whole blood. The receptor comes from an adult who was a healthcare worker with PCR-confirmed SARS-CoV-2 infection or an uninfected control (not recorded which). The chain employs TRBV13 and TRBJ2-5, with D hard to call. This chain's CDR3 is CASSQAQETQYF. The CDR3 coding sequence is TGTGCCAGCAGCCAGGCCCAAGAGACCCAGTACTTC. Filled out from reference TRBV13 and TRBJ2-5, the complete variable domain reads AAGVIQSPRHLIKEKRETATLKCYPIPRHDTVYWYQQGPGQDPQFLISFYEKMQSDKGSIPDRFSAQQFSDYHSELNMSSLELGDSALYFCASSQAQETQYFGPGTRLLVL.